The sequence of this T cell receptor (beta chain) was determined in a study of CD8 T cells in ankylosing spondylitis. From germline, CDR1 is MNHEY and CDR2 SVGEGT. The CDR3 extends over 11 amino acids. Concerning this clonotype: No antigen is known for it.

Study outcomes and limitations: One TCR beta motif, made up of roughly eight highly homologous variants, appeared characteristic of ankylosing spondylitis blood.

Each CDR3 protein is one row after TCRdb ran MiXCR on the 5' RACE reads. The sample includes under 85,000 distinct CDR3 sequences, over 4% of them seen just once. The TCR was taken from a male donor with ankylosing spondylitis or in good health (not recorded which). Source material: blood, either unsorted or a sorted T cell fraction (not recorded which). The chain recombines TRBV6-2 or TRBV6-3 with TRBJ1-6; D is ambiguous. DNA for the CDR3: TGTGTCGGCAGTTGGGAATCACCCCTCCACTTT. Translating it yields CVGSWESPLHF.